The next 31 T cell receptor beta chains were all read from a single sample in a study of cytomegalovirus exposure and HLA in healthy donors. 60 Vbeta and 13 Jbeta primers were used in PCR. Using immunoSEQ multiplex PCR, the repertoire was profiled, and TCRdb retains in-frame clones only, with some absent. The sample records about 120,000 clones, over 65% being singletons. The sample comprised PBMCs. Receptors originate from a man aged 18 to 30 in good health and CMV-seropositive.

The chain recombines TRBV5-4 with TRBJ1-2, with 7 bases identical to TRBD1. CDR1 is SGHNT and CDR2 is YYREEE in the germline V gene (reference sequence). The CDR3 is 12 residues long. V shed 4 bases, J shed 5 bases, and the junction held 2 bases outside the gene matches. The CDR3 DNA reads TGTGCCAGCAGCGGGACAGAGTATGGCTACACCTTC. Its translation: CASSGTEYGYTF.

This chain links TRBV5-1 with TRBJ2-3; 10 positions agree with TRBD1. J was trimmed by 2 bases and V by 4 bases; bases with no gene match: 7. This CDR3 region has 16 residues. The germline CDR1 and CDR2 sequences are SGHRS and YFSETQ. CDR3: CASSPRTGGDTDTQYF. CDR3 coding DNA: TGCGCCAGCAGCCCCCGGACAGGGGGAGACACAGATACGCAGTATTTT.

The rearrangement uses TRBV14 and TRBJ1-1; the match to TRBD1 covers 7 bases. The CDR3 length is 16 residues. CDR1 and CDR2 (germline): SGHDN, FVKESK. Unmatched junction bases numbered 7, after V lost 0 bases and J lost 3 bases. The chain's CDR3 is CASSQDAATGYTEAFF. The DNA of the CDR3 is TGTGCCAGCAGCCAAGATGCCGCGACAGGGTACACTGAAGCTTTCTTT.

This clone was counted a single time. The chain uses TRBV2 and TRBJ2-5; D gene ambiguous. Germline V lookup: CDR1 SNHLY, CDR2 FYNNEI. Trimming cost V 5 bases and J 6 bases, with 10 bases left between them. This CDR3 has 12 amino acids. This chain's CDR3 is CASSTITQTQYF. The CDR3 nucleotides read TGTGCCAGCAGTACAATTACACAGACCCAGTACTTC.

This sequence joins TRBV28 and TRBJ2-7, with D possibly matching TRBD2 (5 bases). The CDR3 covers 14 residues. The V end lost 8 bases, the J end lost 2 bases, and 16 bases lay between the germline ends. The germline CDR1 and CDR2 sequences are MDHEN and SYDVKM. Here the CDR3 reads CASRELDTAYEQYF. Written as DNA, the CDR3 is TGTGCCAGCCGGGAATTAGACACCGCCTACGAGCAGTACTTC.

The V and J genes are TRBV7-9 and TRBJ2-3; D remains ambiguous. Trimming removed 3 bases at V and 1 base at J, with 11 bases between. The CDR3 spans 15 residues. Germline lookup yields CDR1 SEHNR and CDR2 FQNEAQ (reference sequence). CDR3 protein: CASSFVDWGTDTQYF. In nucleotides, the CDR3 is TGTGCCAGCAGCTTTGTCGACTGGGGCACAGATACGCAGTATTTT.

The chain has TRBV14 and TRBJ1-5; 9 bases fit TRBD1. This CDR3 spans 22 amino acids. V shed 0 bases, J shed 0 bases, and the junction held 18 bases outside the gene matches. The germline CDR1 and CDR2 sequences are SGHDN and FVKESK. The CDR3, as DNA: TGTGCCAGCAGCCAAGATTCGGGACAGGGTAGAGGGGGATCTAATAGCAATCAGCCCCAGCATTTT. Amino acid sequence: CASSQDSGQGRGGSNSNQPQHF.

This clone occurred once. V usage is TRBV6-5 and J usage is TRBJ1-4; D call uncertain. From germline, CDR1 is MNHEY and CDR2 SVGAGI. With 6 bases removed from V and 0 bases from J, the gap between germline ends came to 5 bases. CDR3 length: 13 amino acids. The CDR3 DNA sequence: TGTGCCAGCAGAGGAGCAACTAATGAAAAACTGTTTTTT. As protein: CASRGATNEKLFF.

This clone was found once. The genes are TRBV7-9 and TRBJ2-1; 7 bases are a match to TRBD2. V lost 0 bases to trimming and J lost 14 bases; unmatched junction nucleotides: 4. The CDR3 spans 12 residues. Germline V lookup: CDR1 SEHNR, CDR2 FQNEAQ (reference sequence). In DNA form, the CDR3 reads TGTGCCAGCAGCTTAGCTCGGGAGGCGGAGTTCTTC. This gives the protein CASSLAREAEFF.

The genes are TRBV28 and TRBJ1-2; the D gene is possibly TRBD1 (6 bases). The V end was cut by 6 bases, the J end by 0 bases, with 11 bases between. Germline V gene data show CDR1 as MDHEN and CDR2 as SYDVKM. The CDR3 covers 14 residues. CDR3: CASSYEGANYGYTF. DNA of the CDR3: TGTGCCAGCAGCTACGAGGGGGCTAACTATGGCTACACCTTC.

The rearrangement uses TRBV6-1 and TRBJ1-1; no reliable D call. This CDR3 comprises 11 residues. Germline V gives CDR1 MNHNS, CDR2 SASEGT. V lost 7 bases to trimming and J lost 1 base, with 4 bases between them. Written as DNA, the CDR3 is TGTGCCAGCACAGAGAACACTGAAGCTTTCTTT. Translated, it gives CASTENTEAFF.

The V gene is TRBV23-1, the J gene TRBJ1-1; no firm D call. TRBV23-1 is classed as an ORF, of uncertain function. This CDR3 contains 15 residues. Trimming stripped 0 bases from V and 4 bases from J, with 12 bases between. The CDR3: CASSQSWVESTEAFF. CDR3 nucleotides: TGCGCCAGCAGTCAATCGTGGGTGGAGTCCACTGAAGCTTTCTTT.

The CDR3 sequence is CASSLVLVDTGAASPLHF. The DNA of the CDR3 is TGTGCCAGCAGCTTAGTATTGGTGGATACCGGTGCGGCGTCACCCCTCCACTTT. The V call is TRBV11-2, the J call TRBJ1-6, with D hard to call. CDR1 is SGHAT and CDR2 is FQNNGV in the germline V gene. The length of the CDR3 is 18 residues. V lost 1 base and J 10 bases, leaving 23 bases between the germline ends.

This chain connects TRBV29-1 to TRBJ2-1; TRBD2 matches 11 bases. Trimming took 4 bases from V and 6 from J; bases not matched to a gene: 5. CDR1 and CDR2 from the germline V gene are SQVTM and ANQGSEA. The CDR3 consists of 14 residues. CDR3 in DNA: TGCAGCGTTGGTGGGACTAGCGGTATCAATGAGCAGTTCTTC. Its protein is CSVGGTSGINEQFF.

This clone showed up just once. This chain links TRBV28 with TRBJ1-3, with D perhaps TRBD1 (6 bases). CDR1 and CDR2 from the germline V gene are MDHEN and SYDVKM. CDR3 length equals 16 residues. V dropped 6 bases and J dropped 0 bases, with 15 bases sitting between them. CDR3 sequence: CASRRPGHYSGNTIYF. Here the CDR3 DNA reads TGTGCCAGCAGGAGACCGGGACACTACTCTGGAAACACCATATATTTT.

The chain has TRBV29-1 and TRBJ1-1; D perhaps matches TRBD1 (5 bases). CDR1 SQVTM and CDR2 ANQGSEA come from the germline V gene. Trimming removed 1 base from V and 4 bases from J, with 7 bases in between. The CDR3 extends over 12 amino acids. The CDR3 protein is CSVEAQGTEAFF. In nucleotides, the CDR3 is TGCAGCGTTGAAGCCCAGGGCACTGAAGCTTTCTTT.

This chain connects TRBV7-3 to TRBJ2-5, with 9 nucleotides matching TRBD2. The J call could be wrong; TRBJ2-7 is a better fit for the DNA end. CDR1 and CDR2 from the germline V gene are SGHTA and FQGTGA. The CDR3 loop spans 15 amino acids. Here the CDR3 reads CASSSRPSGEDEQYF. CDR3 DNA: TGTGCCAGCAGCTCCCGCCCTAGCGGGGAGGACGAGCAGTACTTC.

The sample holds one count of this clone. The V call is TRBV5-1, the J call TRBJ2-2, with 10 bases fitting TRBD2. Losses at the gene ends were 6 bases for V and 0 bases for J; bases not matched to a gene: 5. Per the germline V gene, CDR1 is SGHRS and CDR2 is YFSETQ. This CDR3 contains 16 residues. The CDR3 loop reads CASTSGRVSNTGELFF. DNA for the CDR3: TGCGCCAGCACTAGCGGGAGAGTTTCGAACACCGGGGAGCTGTTTTTT.

CDR3 loop: CASSARTATFQETQYF. CDR3 in DNA: TGTGCCAGCAGCGCACGGACAGCGACCTTCCAAGAGACCCAGTACTTC. The V gene is TRBV7-9, the J gene TRBJ2-5; possibly TRBD1 for D (6 bases). CDR1 and CDR2 from the germline V gene are SEHNR and FQNEAQ (reference sequence). There are 16 residues in the CDR3. V was cut by 5 bases and J by 1 base, with 17 bases left in between.

This clone was found a few times. The chain is built from TRBV4-1 and TRBJ1-1; 7 bases fit TRBD1. This CDR3 comprises 13 residues. Germline V gives CDR1 MGHRA, CDR2 YSYEKL. The ends lost 3 bases at V and 3 bases at J; junction bases unmatched: 1. Here the CDR3 reads CASSHDRDTEAFF. The CDR3 DNA is TGCGCCAGCAGCCATGACAGGGACACTGAAGCTTTCTTT.

The rearrangement uses TRBV27 and TRBJ1-5; TRBD1 aligns across 8 bases. The CDR3 extends over 15 amino acids. V was clipped by 4 bases and J by 4 bases; unmatched bases: 6. Germline V gene lookup returns CDR1 MNHEY and CDR2 SMNVEV (reference sequence). CDR3 protein: CASSSGTGLNQPQHF. DNA for the CDR3: TGTGCCAGCAGTTCTGGGACAGGATTAAATCAGCCCCAGCATTTT.

This sequence joins TRBV28 and TRBJ2-2; D uncertain. Germline assignment: CDR1 MDHEN and CDR2 SYDVKM. The CDR3 is 13 amino acids. The V and J ends lost 3 bases and 3 bases respectively, with 5 bases between them. CDR3 nucleotide sequence: TGTGCCAGCAGTTTCCAGTACACCGGGGAGCTGTTTTTT. Translating gives CASSFQYTGELFF.

The V gene is TRBV18, the J gene TRBJ2-3; 9 positions match TRBD1. Per the germline V gene, CDR1 is KGHSH and CDR2 is LQKENI. V lost 3 bases to trimming and J lost 3 bases; unmatched junction nucleotides: 10. This CDR3 contains 17 residues. The DNA for the CDR3 is TGTGCCAGCTCACCGTCCACAGGGGGCGATTGGACAGATACGCAGTATTTT. Translation gives CASSPSTGGDWTDTQYF.

The V gene is TRBV30, the J gene TRBJ2-5; 8 bases align to TRBD2. V shed 0 bases and J 5 bases; nucleotides not matched to a gene: 2. This CDR3 has 13 residues. CDR1 GTSNPN and CDR2 SVGIG come from the germline V gene (reference sequence). CDR3 sequence (DNA): TGTGCCTGGAGTGTATCGGGAGGGGAGACCCAGTACTTC. It yields the protein CAWSVSGGETQYF.

This clone appeared a single time. The CDR3: CASSLARWEGDQPQHF. The CDR3 nucleotides are TGTGCCAGCAGCTTGGCACGGTGGGAGGGAGATCAGCCCCAGCATTTT. The genes are TRBV5-6 and TRBJ1-5; D remains unclear. Germline V lookup: CDR1 SGHDT, CDR2 YYEEEE. Trimming stripped 0 bases from V and 5 bases from J, with 15 bases between. This CDR3 region has 16 residues.

V is TRBV7-9 and J is TRBJ1-1; tentatively, D is TRBD1 (5 bases). V lost 5 bases to trimming and J lost 1 base, with 14 bases between them. This CDR3 comprises 15 residues. The germline V gene has CDR1 SEHNR and CDR2 FQNEAQ (reference sequence). CDR3 coding DNA: TGTGCCAGCAGCCCATTTGGCGGGGGGAACACTGAAGCTTTCTTT. Its translation: CASSPFGGGNTEAFF.

A few counts support this clone. CDR3 region: CASGRLAGLTYNEQFF. CDR3 bases: TGTGCCAGCGGTCGACTAGCGGGGCTTACCTACAATGAGCAGTTCTTC. The V call is TRBV7-9, the J call TRBJ2-1, with 11 nucleotides matching TRBD2. CDR1 and CDR2 (germline): SEHNR, FQNEAQ (reference sequence). CDR3 length: 16 residues. J lost 2 bases, V lost 8 bases, and 8 bases had no gene match.

This sequence joins TRBV9 and TRBJ1-5; the D gene is possibly TRBD1 (5 bases). Trimming took off 4 bases at V and 0 bases at J, with 17 bases between the two ends. There are 17 residues in the CDR3. Germline-derived CDR1 and CDR2 are SGDLS and YYNGEE. The CDR3 DNA reads TGTGCCAGCAGCCCCTCCGGAGGGGAAGATAGCAATCAGCCCCAGCATTTT. Its protein is CASSPSGGEDSNQPQHF.

The chain combines TRBV27 with TRBJ1-3; possibly TRBD1 for D (5 bases). In germline, CDR1 is MNHEY, CDR2 SMNVEV (reference sequence). Trimming removed 6 bases at V and 0 bases at J, with 12 bases between. The CDR3 has 15 amino acids. Here the CDR3 reads CASSPLGGSGNTIYF. In nucleotides, the CDR3 is TGTGCCAGCAGCCCCTTGGGGGGCTCTGGAAACACCATATATTTT.

The CDR3 nucleotides are TGTGCCAGCTACAGGGTTGGCAATCAGCCCCAGCATTTT. This encodes CASYRVGNQPQHF. The chain employs TRBV7-2 and TRBJ1-5, with D perhaps TRBD1 (6 bases). Deletions cut 8 bases from V and 2 bases from J, with 10 bases between. Looked up from germline, CDR1 is SGHTA and CDR2 is FQGNSA. This CDR3 has 13 residues.

The J gene is TRBJ1-3, the V gene TRBV4-2; the D is unclear. V was clipped by 1 base and J by 0 bases, with 7 bases between them. Germline V lookup: CDR1 LGHNA, CDR2 YNFKEQ. CDR3 size: 15 residues. CDR3 nucleotide sequence: TGTGCCAGCAGCCAAGTAATGAGCTCTGGAAACACCATATATTTT. Translating it yields CASSQVMSSGNTIYF.